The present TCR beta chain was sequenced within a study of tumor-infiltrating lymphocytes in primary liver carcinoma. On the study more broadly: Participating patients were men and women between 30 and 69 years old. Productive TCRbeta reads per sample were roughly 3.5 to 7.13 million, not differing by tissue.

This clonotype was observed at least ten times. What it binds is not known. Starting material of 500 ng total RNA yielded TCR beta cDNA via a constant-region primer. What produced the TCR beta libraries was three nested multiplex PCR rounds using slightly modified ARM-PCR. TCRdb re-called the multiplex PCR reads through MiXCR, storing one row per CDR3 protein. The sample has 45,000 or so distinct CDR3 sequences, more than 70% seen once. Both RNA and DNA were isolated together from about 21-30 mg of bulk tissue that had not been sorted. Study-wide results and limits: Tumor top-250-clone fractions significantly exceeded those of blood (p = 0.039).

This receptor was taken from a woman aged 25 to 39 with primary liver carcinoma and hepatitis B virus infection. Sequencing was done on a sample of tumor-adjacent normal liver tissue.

DNA of the CDR3: TGTGCCAGCAGCTCAGGGGGCGCAAAAGGCTACACCTTC. It translates to CASSSGGAKGYTF. The chain joins TRBV7-3 to TRBJ1-2; 8 positions match TRBD1. The junction had 6 bases not matched to a gene; V was cut back by 4 bases and J by 8 bases. Germline V gives CDR1 SGHTA, CDR2 FQGTGA. This CDR3 is built from 13 residues.